This T cell receptor beta chain originates from a study of long-term antiretroviral therapy in people with HIV. The run of the v3.0 immunoSEQ assay was at survey level. For each individual sample, sequencing targeted about 40,000-50,000 T-cell genomes. Some clones are missing from TCRdb's copy, which holds only in-frame ones; the method was immunoSEQ multiplex PCR. This sample carries 11,000 to 15,000 clones, 80% of them seen once, and the ten largest clones take under 15%. In this sample, this clone turned up a few times. Its antigen is as yet unknown. Trimming left V 4 bases short and J 0 bases short, with 11 bases between. The germline V gene encodes CDR1 SGHDT and CDR2 YYEEEE. This CDR3 has 15 amino acids. Whole-study findings and limits: Before ART, certain clones expanded, and these dominated the repertoire at all time points. Versus controls, repertoires in people with HIV had narrower CDR3 length ranges.

The chain combines TRBV5-6 with TRBJ1-5; tentative D call: TRBD1 (5 bases). The TCR sequence derives from a man in his forties with HIV. Material: unsorted PBMCs, obtained 3.2 years before starting antiretroviral therapy. The CDR3, as DNA: TGTGCCAGCAGCCCAAGGACACGTAGCAATCAGCCCCAGCATTTT. Its protein is CASSPRTRSNQPQHF.